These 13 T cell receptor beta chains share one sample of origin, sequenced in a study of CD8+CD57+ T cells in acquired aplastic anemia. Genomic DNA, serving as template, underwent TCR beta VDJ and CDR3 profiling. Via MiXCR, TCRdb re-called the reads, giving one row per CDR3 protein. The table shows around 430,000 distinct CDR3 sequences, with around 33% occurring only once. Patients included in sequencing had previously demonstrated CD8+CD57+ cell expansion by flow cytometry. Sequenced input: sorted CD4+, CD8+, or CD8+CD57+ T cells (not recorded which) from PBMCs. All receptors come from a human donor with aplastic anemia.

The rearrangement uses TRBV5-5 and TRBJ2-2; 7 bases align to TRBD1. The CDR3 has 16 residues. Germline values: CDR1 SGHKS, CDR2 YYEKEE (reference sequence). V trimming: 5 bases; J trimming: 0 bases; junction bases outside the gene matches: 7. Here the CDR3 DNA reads TGTGCCAGCAGACGAAACAGGGGCGCGAACACCGGGGAGCTGTTTTTT. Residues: CASRRNRGANTGELFF.

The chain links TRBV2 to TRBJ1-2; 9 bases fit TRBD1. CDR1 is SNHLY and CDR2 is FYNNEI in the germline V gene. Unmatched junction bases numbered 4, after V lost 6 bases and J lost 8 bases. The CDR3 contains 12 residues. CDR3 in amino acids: CASRITGGGYTF. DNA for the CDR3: TGTGCCAGCAGGATAACAGGGGGCGGCTACACCTTC.

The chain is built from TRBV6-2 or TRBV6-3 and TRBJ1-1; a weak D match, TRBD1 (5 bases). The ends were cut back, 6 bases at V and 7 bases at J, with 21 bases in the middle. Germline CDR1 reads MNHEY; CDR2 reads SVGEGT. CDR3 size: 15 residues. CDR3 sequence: CASSLPLGTVSEAFF. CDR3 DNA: TGTGCCAGCAGCCTACCGCTAGGGACGGTCAGTGAAGCTTTCTTT.

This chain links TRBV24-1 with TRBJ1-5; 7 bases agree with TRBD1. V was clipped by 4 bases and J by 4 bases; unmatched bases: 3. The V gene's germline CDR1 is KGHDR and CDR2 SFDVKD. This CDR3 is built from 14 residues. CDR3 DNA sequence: TGTGCCACCAGTGACCGACAGGGTAATCAGCCCCAGCATTTT. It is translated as CATSDRQGNQPQHF.

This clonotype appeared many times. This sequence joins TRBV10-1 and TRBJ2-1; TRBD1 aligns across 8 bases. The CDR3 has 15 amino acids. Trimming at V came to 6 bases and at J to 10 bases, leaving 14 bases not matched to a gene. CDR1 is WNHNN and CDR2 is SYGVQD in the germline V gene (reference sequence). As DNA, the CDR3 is TGCGCCAGCAGACCTGACAGGGGACAGGAGCAGGAGCAGTTCTTC. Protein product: CASRPDRGQEQEQFF.

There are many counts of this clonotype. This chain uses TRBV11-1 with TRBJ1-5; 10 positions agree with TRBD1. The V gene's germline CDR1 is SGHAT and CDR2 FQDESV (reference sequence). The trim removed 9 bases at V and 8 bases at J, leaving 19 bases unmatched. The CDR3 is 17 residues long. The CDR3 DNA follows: TGTGCCAGTCCCGCCCACGGGGTAGGGGACAGGGGTGAGCCCCAGCATTTT. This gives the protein CASPAHGVGDRGEPQHF.

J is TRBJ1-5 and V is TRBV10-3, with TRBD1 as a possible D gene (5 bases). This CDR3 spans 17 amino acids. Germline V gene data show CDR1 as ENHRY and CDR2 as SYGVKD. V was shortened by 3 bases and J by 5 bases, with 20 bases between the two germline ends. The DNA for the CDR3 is TGTGCCATCAGTGAACCCCGTCGTGGGGGGGGGTATCAGCCCCAGCATTTT. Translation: CAISEPRRGGGYQPQHF.

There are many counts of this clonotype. The CDR3: CSASEANYGYTF. CDR3 coding DNA: TGCAGTGCTAGCGAAGCTAACTATGGCTACACCTTC. This chain joins TRBV20-1 and TRBJ1-2, with D unclear. This CDR3 contains 12 residues. With 3 bases removed from V and 0 bases from J, the gap between germline ends came to 5 bases. Germline-derived CDR1 and CDR2 are DFQATT and SNEGSKA (reference sequence).

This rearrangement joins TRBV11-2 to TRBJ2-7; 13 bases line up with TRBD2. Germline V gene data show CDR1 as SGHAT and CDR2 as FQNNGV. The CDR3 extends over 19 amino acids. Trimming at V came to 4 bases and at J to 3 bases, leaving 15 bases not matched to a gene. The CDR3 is CASSSPLLAGGPGVYEQYF. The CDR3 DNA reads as TGTGCCAGCAGCTCCCCCTTACTAGCGGGGGGGCCGGGTGTCTACGAGCAGTACTTC.

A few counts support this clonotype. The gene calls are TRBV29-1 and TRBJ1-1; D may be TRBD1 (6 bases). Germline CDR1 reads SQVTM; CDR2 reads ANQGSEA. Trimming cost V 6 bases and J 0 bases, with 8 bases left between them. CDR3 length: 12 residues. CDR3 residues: CSVGGMNTEAFF. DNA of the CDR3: TGCAGCGTAGGGGGTATGAACACTGAAGCTTTCTTT.

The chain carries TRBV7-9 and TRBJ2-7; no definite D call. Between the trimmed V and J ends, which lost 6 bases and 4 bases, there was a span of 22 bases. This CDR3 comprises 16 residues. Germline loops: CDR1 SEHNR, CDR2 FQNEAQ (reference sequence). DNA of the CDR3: TGTGCCAGCAGACCCCCCCTCGGCGGCTCCGATTACGAGCAGTACTTC. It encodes CASRPPLGGSDYEQYF.

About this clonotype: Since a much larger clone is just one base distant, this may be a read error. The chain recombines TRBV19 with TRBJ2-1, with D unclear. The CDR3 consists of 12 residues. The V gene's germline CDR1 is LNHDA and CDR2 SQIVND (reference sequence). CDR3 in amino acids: CASSTSVGEQSF. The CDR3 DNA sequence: TGTGCCAGTAGTACCTCAGTAGGTGAGCAGTCCTTC.

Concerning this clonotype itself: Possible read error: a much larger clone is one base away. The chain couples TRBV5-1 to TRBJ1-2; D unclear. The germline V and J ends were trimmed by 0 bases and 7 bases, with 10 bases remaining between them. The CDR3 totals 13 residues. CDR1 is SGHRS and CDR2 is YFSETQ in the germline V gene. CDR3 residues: CASSLDGEGGYTF. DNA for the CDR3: TGCGCCAGCAGCTTGGACGGGGAGGGTGGCTACACCTTC. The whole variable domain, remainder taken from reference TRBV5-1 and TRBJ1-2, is KAGVTQTPRYLIKTRGQQVTLSCSPISGHRSVSWYQQTPGQGLQFLFEYFSETQRNKGNFPGRFSGRQFSNSRSEMNVSTLELGDSALYLCASSLDGEGGYTFGSGTRLTVV.